Following are 19 T cell receptor beta chains from one sample sequenced in a study of T cells in Graves' hyperthyroidism and ophthalmopathy. From RNA transcripts, TCR beta CDR3 regions were amplified. HTBI primers were used for first-round RT-PCR of the TCR CDR3. TCRdb re-derived calls from the multiplex PCR reads in MiXCR, one entry per CDR3 protein. The sample has some 600,000 distinct CDR3 sequences, approximately 13% seen once. Sample: blood. The receptors derive from a woman between 25 and 40 years old with Graves' hyperthyroidism that later progressed to Graves' ophthalmopathy.

This clonotype was detected ten times or more. CDR3: CASSLGFTHPTYEQYF. In nucleotides, the CDR3 is TGTGCCAGCAGCTTAGGTTTTACGCACCCCACCTACGAGCAGTACTTC. The chain has TRBV7-9 and TRBJ2-7; D ambiguous. The ends were cut back, 1 base at V and 2 bases at J, with 15 bases in the middle. CDR1 is SEHNR and CDR2 is FQNEAQ in the germline V gene (reference sequence). The CDR3 spans 16 residues. Looking up the rest from reference TRBV7-9 and TRBJ2-7 gives the full variable domain: DTGVSQNPRHKITKRGQNVTFRCDPISEHNRLYWYRQTLGQGPEFLTYFQNEAQLEKSRLLSDRFSAERPKGSFSTLEIQRTEQGDSAMYLCASSLGFTHPTYEQYFGPGTRLTVT.

This clonotype came up a few times. DNA of the CDR3: TGCAGTGCTGCCGGGAGCCGGGACAGGGTATCTGAGCAGTTCTTC. Its translation: CSAAGSRDRVSEQFF. V and J are TRBV20-1 and TRBJ2-1; 9 positions match TRBD1. Germline V gene lookup returns CDR1 DFQATT and CDR2 SNEGSKA (reference sequence). This CDR3 has 15 residues. Unmatched junction bases numbered 14, after V lost 5 bases and J lost 9 bases.

This clonotype was found once. V gene TRBV6-1 combines with J gene TRBJ1-1, with D hard to call. The CDR3 loop spans 13 amino acids. The germline V and J ends were trimmed by 7 bases and 4 bases, with 13 bases remaining between them. Germline loops: CDR1 MNHNS, CDR2 SASEGT. In nucleotides, the CDR3 is TGTGCCAGCAAGGATATCGGTGGCACTGAAGCTTTCTTT. Its protein product is CASKDIGGTEAFF.

This clonotype has a count of ten or more. This chain uses TRBV12-3 or TRBV12-4 with TRBJ2-7, with D possibly TRBD1 on 6 matching bases. V was pared by 6 bases and J by 5 bases, with 17 bases between. This CDR3 is built from 14 residues. For the CDR3, the DNA is TGTGCCAGCAGCCTCAGACAGGATAGCCACGAGCAGTACTTC. This codes for CASSLRQDSHEQYF.

The chain employs TRBV29-1 and TRBJ2-2, with TRBD1 matching 8 bases. V shed 4 bases, J shed 6 bases, and the junction held 13 bases outside the gene matches. The CDR3 loop spans 16 amino acids. Germline V gives CDR1 SQVTM, CDR2 ANQGSEA. CDR3 in amino acids: CSVGGQGRGRPGELFF. The CDR3 region has the DNA TGCAGCGTTGGAGGTCAGGGCAGGGGGCGACCCGGGGAGCTGTTTTTT.

This chain connects TRBV7-3 to TRBJ2-7, with TRBD1 as a possible D gene (7 bases). Germline V gives CDR1 SGHTA, CDR2 FQGTGA. This CDR3 has 15 residues. The germline V and J ends were trimmed by 4 bases and 3 bases, with 16 bases remaining between them. The CDR3 region has the DNA TGTGCCAGCAGCTACCAGGGGGGAGACAGCTACGAGCAGTACTTC. This sequence encodes CASSYQGGDSYEQYF.

The chain has TRBV6-1 and TRBJ2-5; D perhaps matches TRBD2 (7 bases). The V gene's germline CDR1 is MNHNS and CDR2 SASEGT. There are 14 residues in the CDR3. V was pared by 5 bases and J by 12 bases, with 22 bases between. The CDR3 here is CASSSLGGEPVKYF. The CDR3 DNA reads TGTGCCAGCAGTTCCCTAGGGGGGGAACCAGTGAAGTACTTC.

This clonotype turned up a few times. The J gene is TRBJ1-3, the V gene TRBV6-1; D is unresolved. This CDR3 contains 14 residues. Trimming stripped 6 bases from V and 0 bases from J, with 9 bases between. Germline assignment: CDR1 MNHNS and CDR2 SASEGT. CDR3 in DNA: TGTGCCAGCAGGCCCTCTTTCTCTGGAAACACCATATATTTT. Translating it yields CASRPSFSGNTIYF.

This clonotype was seen at least ten times. The chain joins TRBV6-1 to TRBJ2-7; the D gene is possibly TRBD1 (6 bases). Germline CDR1 is MNHNS and CDR2 is SASEGT. V lost 6 bases and J lost 3, with 15 bases in between. The CDR3 loop spans 14 amino acids. The CDR3 DNA is TGTGCCAGCAGCTCCGGGACAAACAACTACGAGCAGTACTTC. Translation: CASSSGTNNYEQYF.

This clonotype was seen ten or more times. The chain combines TRBV3-1 with TRBJ1-1; TRBD1 is a possible D gene (6 bases). CDR1 is LGHDT, CDR2 YNNKEL, per germline (reference sequence). V gave up 0 bases and J gave up 9 bases, with 14 bases separating them. CDR3 size: 14 residues. The CDR3 nucleotides read TGTGCCAGCAGCCAAGATCTGGTGCAGGGGCAAGCTTTCTTT. This codes for CASSQDLVQGQAFF.

V usage is TRBV27 and J usage is TRBJ2-2, with 7 bases lining up with TRBD1. This CDR3 spans 15 amino acids. Germline trimming cut 5 bases from V and 8 bases from J; bases unmatched to any gene: 11. The germline V gene encodes CDR1 MNHEY and CDR2 SMNVEV (reference sequence). The CDR3 protein is CASSPPGQPGGELFF. The CDR3 region has the DNA TGTGCCAGCAGTCCACCGGGACAGCCGGGGGGGGAGCTGTTTTTT.

For this clonotype: A much more abundant neighbour one base away suggests this may be a read error. The chain has TRBV6-1 and TRBJ2-5; no clear D gene. The CDR3 sequence is 12 residues long. The germline gives CDR1 MNHNS, CDR2 SASEGT. The V and J ends lost 2 bases and 4 bases respectively, with 5 bases between them. CDR3 amino acids: CASSEIRETQYF. The DNA for the CDR3 is TGTGCCAGCAGTGAAATTCGAGAGACCCAGTACTTC.

This clonotype was seen a few times. J is TRBJ2-4 and V is TRBV6-1; D is undetermined. CDR3 length: 14 residues. V lost 5 bases and J 4 bases, leaving 12 bases between the germline ends. In germline, CDR1 is MNHNS, CDR2 SASEGT. The CDR3 DNA sequence: TGTGCCAGCAGTTCCGTCCGGAGTAAAAACATTCAGTACTTC. Its protein is CASSSVRSKNIQYF.

This clonotype appeared many times. This sequence joins TRBV29-1 and TRBJ1-2, with a weak D call TRBD1 (5 bases). Trimming took off 6 bases at V and 8 bases at J, with 10 bases between the two ends. From germline, CDR1 is SQVTM and CDR2 ANQGSEA. The CDR3 is 10 amino acids. CDR3 sequence (DNA): TGCAGCGTACACCAGGGAGGCTACACCTTC. Translated, it gives CSVHQGGYTF.

This rearrangement joins TRBV9 to TRBJ2-2; 9 nucleotides line up with TRBD2. This CDR3 is built from 15 residues. Germline CDR1 is SGDLS and CDR2 is YYNGEE. V was clipped by 3 bases and J by 8 bases; unmatched bases: 8. CDR3 sequence: CASSGGLARRGELFF. As DNA, the CDR3 is TGTGCCAGCAGCGGTGGACTAGCGAGGCGGGGGGAGCTGTTTTTT.

This clonotype appeared a few times. Since a much larger clone is just one base distant, this may be a read error. CDR3 DNA sequence: TGTGCCAGCGGTGAAGACGCCGTCAACCGGGACAGCAACTATGGCTACACCTTC. Translation gives CASGEDAVNRDSNYGYTF. The gene calls are TRBV6-1 and TRBJ1-2; 7 bases are shared with TRBD1. CDR1 and CDR2 (germline): MNHNS, SASEGT. CDR3 size: 18 residues.

This clonotype was counted many times. The J gene is TRBJ1-2, the V gene TRBV6-2 or TRBV6-3; D unresolved. The V and J ends lost 0 bases and 3 bases respectively, with 8 bases between them. The germline gives CDR1 MNHEY, CDR2 SVGEGT. This CDR3 is 14 amino acids long. CDR3 DNA: TGTGCCAGCAGTTACTCAATGCTTGACTATGGCTACACCTTC. Its protein product is CASSYSMLDYGYTF.

In its sample, this clonotype was seen a few times. The rearrangement joins TRBV19 to TRBJ2-1; D tentatively reads TRBD1 or TRBD2 (5 bases each). Germline-derived CDR1 and CDR2 are LNHDA and SQIVND (reference sequence). V lost 2 bases and J 7 bases, leaving 27 bases between the germline ends. CDR3 size: 19 residues. The CDR3 is CASSIKGFTVGRTRNEQFF. As DNA, the CDR3 is TGTGCCAGTAGTATAAAGGGGTTCACAGTAGGGAGAACTAGGAATGAGCAGTTCTTC.

This clonotype was observed at least ten times. V is TRBV4-1 and J is TRBJ2-7, with no clear D. The V gene lost 0 bases and the J gene lost 2 bases, with 8 bases spanning the gap. Germline V gene sequence: CDR1 MGHRA, CDR2 YSYEKL. This CDR3 has 14 amino acids. The CDR3: CASSQEWVTYEQYF. In DNA, the CDR3 is TGCGCCAGCAGCCAAGAGTGGGTGACCTACGAGCAGTACTTC.